This T cell receptor beta chain is drawn from a study of spatial heterogeneity in lung cancer. Study as a whole: The library had UMIs, and each TCR and UMI pair averaged more than ten raw reads.

Worth noting for this clonotype: Its antigen remains unidentified. The CDR3 end shows no conserved phenylalanine or tryptophan, and so a read error is likely.

CDR1 and CDR2 (germline): KGHSH, LQKENI. The V segment lost 2 bases and the J segment 6 bases; nucleotides outside the gene matches: 7. This CDR3 has 16 amino acids. Individual TCR cDNA molecules each bore their own unique molecular identifier. In TCRdb, the 5' RACE reads were re-called with MiXCR into one record per CDR3 protein. The sample shows roughly 60,000 distinct CDR3 sequences, approximately 8.9% of them seen only once. Findings and caveats of the study: Detection of ubiquitous tumor TCRs in blood was higher at resection than follow-up.

Noted time point: sample taken at primary tumor resection. No cell sorting; template was whole RNA from tumor, lung tissue or PBMC. 72 TRACERx patients with early, untreated non-small cell lung cancer donated samples. The sequence derives from a female donor with early-stage non-small cell lung cancer. The genes are TRBV18 and TRBJ2-7, with 13 bases that match TRBD2. Sequenced material: PBMCs, taken at surgery. The chain's CDR3 is CASSPDGLAGVLEQYS. The CDR3 nucleotides are TGTGCCAGCTCACCAGATGGACTAGCGGGAGTACTCGAGCAGTACTCC.